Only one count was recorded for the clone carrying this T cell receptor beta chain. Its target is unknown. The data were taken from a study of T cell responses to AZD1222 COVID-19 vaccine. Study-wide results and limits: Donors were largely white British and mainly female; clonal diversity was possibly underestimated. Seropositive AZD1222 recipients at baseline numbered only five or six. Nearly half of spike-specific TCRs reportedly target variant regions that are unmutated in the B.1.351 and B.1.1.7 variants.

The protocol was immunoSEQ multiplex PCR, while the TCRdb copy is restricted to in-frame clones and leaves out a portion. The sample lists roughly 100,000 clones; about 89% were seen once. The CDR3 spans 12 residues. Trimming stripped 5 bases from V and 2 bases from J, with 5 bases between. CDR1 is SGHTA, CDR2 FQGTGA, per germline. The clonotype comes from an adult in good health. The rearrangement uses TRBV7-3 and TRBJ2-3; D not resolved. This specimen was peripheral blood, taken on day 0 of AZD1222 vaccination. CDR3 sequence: CASSSSTDTQYF. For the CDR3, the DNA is TGTGCCAGCAGCAGCTCCACAGATACGCAGTATTTT.